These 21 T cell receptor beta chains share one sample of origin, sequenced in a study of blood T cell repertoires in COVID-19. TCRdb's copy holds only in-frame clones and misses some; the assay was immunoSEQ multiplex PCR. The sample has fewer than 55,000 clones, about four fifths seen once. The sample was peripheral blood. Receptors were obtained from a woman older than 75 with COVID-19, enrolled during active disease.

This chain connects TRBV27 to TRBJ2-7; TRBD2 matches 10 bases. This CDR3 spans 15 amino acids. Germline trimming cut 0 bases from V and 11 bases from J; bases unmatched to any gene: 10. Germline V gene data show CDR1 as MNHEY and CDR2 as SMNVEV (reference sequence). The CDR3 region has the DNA TGTGCCAGCAGTTTATCGAGACTAGCGGGCCCATTTAAGTACTTC. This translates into CASSLSRLAGPFKYF.

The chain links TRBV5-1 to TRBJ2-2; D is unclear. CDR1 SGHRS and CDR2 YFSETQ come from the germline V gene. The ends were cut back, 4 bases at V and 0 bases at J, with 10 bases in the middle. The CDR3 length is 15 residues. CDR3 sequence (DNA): TGCGCCAGCAGCGGAGAAAAAGCGAACACCGGGGAGCTGTTTTTT. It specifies CASSGEKANTGELFF.

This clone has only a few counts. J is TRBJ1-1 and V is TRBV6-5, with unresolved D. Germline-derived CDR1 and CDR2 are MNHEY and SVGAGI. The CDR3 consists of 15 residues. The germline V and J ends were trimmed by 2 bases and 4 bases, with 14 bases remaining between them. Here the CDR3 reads CASSYTGPRGTEAFF. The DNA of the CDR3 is TGTGCCAGCAGTTACACTGGGCCCCGGGGCACTGAAGCTTTCTTT.

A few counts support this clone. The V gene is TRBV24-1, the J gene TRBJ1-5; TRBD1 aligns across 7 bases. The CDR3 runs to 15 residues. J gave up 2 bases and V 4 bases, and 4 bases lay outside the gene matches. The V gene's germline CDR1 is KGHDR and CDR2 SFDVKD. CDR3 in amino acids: CATSETGTGNQPQHF. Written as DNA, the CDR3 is TGTGCCACCAGTGAAACCGGGACAGGCAATCAGCCCCAGCATTTT.

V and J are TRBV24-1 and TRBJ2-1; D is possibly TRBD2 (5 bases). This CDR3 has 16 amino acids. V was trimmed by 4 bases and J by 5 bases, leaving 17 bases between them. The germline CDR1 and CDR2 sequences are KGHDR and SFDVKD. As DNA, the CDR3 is TGTGCCACCAGTGACAGTACTAGGGCCTTGGACAATGAGCAGTTCTTC. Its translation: CATSDSTRALDNEQFF.

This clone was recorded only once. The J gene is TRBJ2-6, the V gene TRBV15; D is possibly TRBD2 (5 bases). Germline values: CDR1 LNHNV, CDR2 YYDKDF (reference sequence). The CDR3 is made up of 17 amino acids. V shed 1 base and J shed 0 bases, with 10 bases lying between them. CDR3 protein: CATSRGGQSSGANVLTF. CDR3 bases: TGTGCCACCAGCAGAGGAGGGCAGTCCTCTGGGGCCAACGTCCTGACTTTC.

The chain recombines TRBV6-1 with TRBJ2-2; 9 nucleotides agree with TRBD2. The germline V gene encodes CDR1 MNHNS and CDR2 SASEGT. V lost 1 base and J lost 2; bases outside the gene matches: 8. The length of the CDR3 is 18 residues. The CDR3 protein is CASSEVTGTSLNTGELFF. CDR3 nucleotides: TGTGCCAGCAGTGAAGTCACCGGGACTAGCCTCAACACCGGGGAGCTGTTTTTT.

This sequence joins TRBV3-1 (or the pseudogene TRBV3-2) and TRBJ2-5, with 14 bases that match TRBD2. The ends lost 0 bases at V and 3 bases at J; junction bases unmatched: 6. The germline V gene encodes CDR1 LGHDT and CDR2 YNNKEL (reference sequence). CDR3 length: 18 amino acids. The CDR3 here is CASSQERLAGGRKETQYF. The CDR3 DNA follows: TGTGCCAGCAGCCAAGAAAGACTAGCGGGAGGGAGAAAAGAGACCCAGTACTTC.

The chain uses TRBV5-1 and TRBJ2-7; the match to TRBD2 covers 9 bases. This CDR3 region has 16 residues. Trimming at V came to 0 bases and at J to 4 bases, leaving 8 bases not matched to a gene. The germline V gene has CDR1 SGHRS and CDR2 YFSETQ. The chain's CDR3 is CASSLGTSGLRYEQYF. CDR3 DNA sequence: TGCGCCAGCAGCTTGGGAACTAGCGGGCTAAGATACGAGCAGTACTTC.

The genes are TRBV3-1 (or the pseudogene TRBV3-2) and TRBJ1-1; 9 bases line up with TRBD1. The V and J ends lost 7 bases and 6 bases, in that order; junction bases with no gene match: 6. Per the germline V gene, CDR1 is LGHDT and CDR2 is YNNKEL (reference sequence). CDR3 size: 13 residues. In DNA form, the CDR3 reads TGTGCCAGCACCTCTGGACAGGGGTCTGAAGCTTTCTTT. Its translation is CASTSGQGSEAFF.

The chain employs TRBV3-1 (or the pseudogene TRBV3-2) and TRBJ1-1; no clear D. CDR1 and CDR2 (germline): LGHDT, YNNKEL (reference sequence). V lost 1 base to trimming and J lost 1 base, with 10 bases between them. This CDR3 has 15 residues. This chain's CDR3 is CASSQGGMRNTEAFF. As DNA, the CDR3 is TGTGCCAGCAGCCAAGGAGGGATGCGGAACACTGAAGCTTTCTTT.

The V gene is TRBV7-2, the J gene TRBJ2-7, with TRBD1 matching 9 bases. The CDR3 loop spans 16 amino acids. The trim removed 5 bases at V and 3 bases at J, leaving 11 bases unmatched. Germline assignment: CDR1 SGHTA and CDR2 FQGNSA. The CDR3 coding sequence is TGTGCCAGCAGCCCACAAGTGACAGGGGGGGGCTACGAGCAGTACTTC. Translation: CASSPQVTGGGYEQYF.

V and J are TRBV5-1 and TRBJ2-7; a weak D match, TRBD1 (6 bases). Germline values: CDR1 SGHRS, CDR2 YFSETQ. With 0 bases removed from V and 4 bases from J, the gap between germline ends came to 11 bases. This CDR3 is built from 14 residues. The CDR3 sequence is CASSLAPGDYEQYF. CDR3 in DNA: TGCGCCAGCAGCTTGGCCCCAGGGGATTACGAGCAGTACTTC.

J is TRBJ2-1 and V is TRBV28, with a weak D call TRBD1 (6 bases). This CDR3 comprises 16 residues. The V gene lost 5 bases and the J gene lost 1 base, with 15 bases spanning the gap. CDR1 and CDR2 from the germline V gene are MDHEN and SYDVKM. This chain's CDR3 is CASSPIPTGSYNEQFF. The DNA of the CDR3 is TGTGCCAGCAGTCCCATCCCGACAGGTTCCTACAATGAGCAGTTCTTC.

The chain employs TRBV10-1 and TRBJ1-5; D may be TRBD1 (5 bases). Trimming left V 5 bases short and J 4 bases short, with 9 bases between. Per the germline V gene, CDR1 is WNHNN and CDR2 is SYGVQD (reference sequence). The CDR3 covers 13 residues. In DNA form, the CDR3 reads TGCGCCAGCAGTCCACAGGTTAATCAGCCCCAGCATTTT. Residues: CASSPQVNQPQHF.

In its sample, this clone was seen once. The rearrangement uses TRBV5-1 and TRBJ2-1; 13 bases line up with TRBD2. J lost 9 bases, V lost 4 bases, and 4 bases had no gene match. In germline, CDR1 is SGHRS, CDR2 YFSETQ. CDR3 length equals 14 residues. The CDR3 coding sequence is TGCGCCAGCAGCCGGACTAGCGGGAGTGCTGAGCAGTTCTTC. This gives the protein CASSRTSGSAEQFF.

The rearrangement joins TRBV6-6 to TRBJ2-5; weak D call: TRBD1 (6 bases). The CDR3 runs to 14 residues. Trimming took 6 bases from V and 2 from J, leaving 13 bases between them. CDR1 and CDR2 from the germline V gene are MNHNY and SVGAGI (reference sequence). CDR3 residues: CASSQGIHQETQYF. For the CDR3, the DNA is TGTGCCAGCAGCCAGGGGATACATCAAGAGACCCAGTACTTC.

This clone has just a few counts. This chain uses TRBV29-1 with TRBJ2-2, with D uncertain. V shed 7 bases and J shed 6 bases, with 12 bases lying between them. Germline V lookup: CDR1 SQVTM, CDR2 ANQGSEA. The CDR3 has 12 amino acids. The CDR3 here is CSAARSPGELFF. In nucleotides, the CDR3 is TGCAGCGCTGCTAGATCACCCGGGGAGCTGTTTTTT.

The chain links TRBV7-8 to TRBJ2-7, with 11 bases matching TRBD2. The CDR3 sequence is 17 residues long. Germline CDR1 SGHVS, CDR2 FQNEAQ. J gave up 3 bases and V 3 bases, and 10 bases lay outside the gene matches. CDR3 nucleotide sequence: TGTGCCAGCAGCTTGGGAACTAGCGGGAGTTTGTTCTACGAGCAGTACTTC. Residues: CASSLGTSGSLFYEQYF.

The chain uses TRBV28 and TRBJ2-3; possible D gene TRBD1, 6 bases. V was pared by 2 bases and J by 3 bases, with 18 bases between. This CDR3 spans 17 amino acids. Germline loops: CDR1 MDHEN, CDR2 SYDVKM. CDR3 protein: CASSLPTPTGWTDTQYF. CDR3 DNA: TGTGCCAGCAGTTTACCCACTCCAACAGGGTGGACAGATACGCAGTATTTT.

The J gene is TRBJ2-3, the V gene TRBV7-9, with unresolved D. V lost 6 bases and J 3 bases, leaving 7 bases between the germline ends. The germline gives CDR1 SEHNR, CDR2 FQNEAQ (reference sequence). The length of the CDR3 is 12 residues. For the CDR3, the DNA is TGTGCCAGCAGTTCCATGACAGATACGCAGTATTTT. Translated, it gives CASSSMTDTQYF.